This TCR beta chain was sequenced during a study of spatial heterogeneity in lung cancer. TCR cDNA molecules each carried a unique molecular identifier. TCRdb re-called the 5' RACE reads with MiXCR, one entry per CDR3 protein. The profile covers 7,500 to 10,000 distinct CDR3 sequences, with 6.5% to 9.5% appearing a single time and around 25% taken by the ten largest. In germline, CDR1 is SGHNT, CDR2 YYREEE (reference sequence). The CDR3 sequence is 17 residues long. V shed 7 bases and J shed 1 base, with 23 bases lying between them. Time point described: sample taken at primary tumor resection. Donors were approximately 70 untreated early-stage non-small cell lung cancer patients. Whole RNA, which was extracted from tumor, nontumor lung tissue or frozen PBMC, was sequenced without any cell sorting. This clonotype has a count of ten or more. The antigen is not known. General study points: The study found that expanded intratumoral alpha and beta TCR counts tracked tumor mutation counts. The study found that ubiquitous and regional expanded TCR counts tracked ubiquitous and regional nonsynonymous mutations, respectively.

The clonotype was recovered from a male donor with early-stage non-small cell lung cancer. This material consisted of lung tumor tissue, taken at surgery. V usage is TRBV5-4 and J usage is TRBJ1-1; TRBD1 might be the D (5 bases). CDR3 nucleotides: TGTGCCAGCGGGCGACCCGGGGCCGGGACGGAGAACACTGAAGCTTTCTTT. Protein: CASGRPGAGTENTEAFF.